The entry below gives a single T cell receptor beta chain sequence along with its context. This entry belongs to a study of cytomegalovirus exposure and HLA in healthy donors. V lost 4 bases, J lost 0 bases, and 11 bases lay in between. Germline CDR1 is SNHLY and CDR2 is FYNNEI. CDR3 length equals 15 residues. Primers for the PCR totalled 60 Vbeta and 13 Jbeta. Produced via immunoSEQ multiplex PCR; TCRdb's table is partial and in-frame only. The sample contains 200,000 to 250,000 clones, roughly 70% of which appear only once. The TCR was taken from a man in his forties in good health and CMV-seropositive. Source material: PBMCs. The chain links TRBV2 to TRBJ2-3; D might be TRBD1 (5 bases). CDR3 region: CASSVRTPSTDTQYF. The CDR3 coding sequence is TGTGCCAGCAGTGTGCGGACACCCAGCACAGATACGCAGTATTTT.